This TCR beta chain was obtained from a study of T-cell reconstitution after alpha-beta-depleted transplantation in children. From germline, CDR1 is DFQATT and CDR2 SNEGSKA (reference sequence). The CDR3 has 12 residues. With 7 bases removed from V and 6 bases from J, the gap between germline ends came to 15 bases. This clonotype has ten or more counts. A TCRbeta library incorporating unique molecular identifiers was prepared. A single record per CDR3 protein comes from TCRdb applying MiXCR to the PCR reads. The sample has about 610,000 distinct CDR3 sequences, about 10% seen once; the top ten hold less than 5%.

The V gene is TRBV20-1, the J gene TRBJ1-1; D uncertain. The sample in question was PBMCs from the stem cell graft donor, obtained from the stem cell graft. The sequence came from a human donor who donated a stem cell graft to a child with acute myeloid leukemia. The CDR3 nucleotides are TGCAGTGATCGTTGGGGTACGGCTGAAGCTTTCTTT. Its protein product is CSDRWGTAEAFF.